Below, 3 T cell receptor beta chains from the same sample are listed, as sequenced in a study of sequential checkpoint blockade in melanoma. The protocol was immunoSEQ multiplex PCR, while the TCRdb copy is restricted to in-frame clones and leaves out a portion. The sample includes around 800 clones, 25% to 30% of them seen just once. Described treatment: randomized to nivolumab then ipilimumab (arm A) or the reverse (arm B). The specimen was tumor tissue (inferred from file names), collected from a patient given nivolumab and ipilimumab in sequence. Receptors were obtained from a human donor with melanoma.

This clone was found a few times. The chain joins TRBV12-1 to TRBJ2-1; the table names TRBD2, a call not compared with the DNA. TRBV12-1 is annotated as a pseudogene. CDR3 size: 16 residues. CDR3 DNA sequence: TGTGCCAGCAGCTTCACCGAAGCCTTCTACTACAATGAGCAGTTCTTC. Protein product: CASSFTEAFYYNEQFF.

This chain joins TRBV11-3 and TRBJ2-3; D not resolved. Trimming shortened V by 4 bases and J by 0 bases, and 8 bases separated the two germline ends. CDR1 is SGHNT, CDR2 YENEEA, per germline. The CDR3 covers 14 residues. The CDR3 loop reads CASSSQPSTDTQYF. As DNA, the CDR3 is TGTGCCAGCAGCTCCCAGCCTAGCACAGATACGCAGTATTTT.

J is TRBJ1-2 and V is TRBV28; D is unclear. The CDR3 runs to 14 residues. The V gene lost 5 bases and the J gene lost 2 bases, with 12 bases spanning the gap. Germline CDR1 MDHEN, CDR2 SYDVKM. CDR3 bases: TGTGCCAGCAGTCTCCCTAGAGCGAACTATGGCTACACCTTC. Its protein product is CASSLPRANYGYTF.